This T cell receptor beta chain was sequenced in a study of Ad26.COV2.S vaccination and SARS-CoV-2 variants. With respect to this clone: Antigen specificity is unknown.

Study results and caveats: Researchers reported similar non-spike TCR breadth in vaccine and placebo recipients.

Clones were read by immunoSEQ multiplex PCR, and TCRdb kept only the in-frame ones, dropping some. This table holds roughly 510,000 clones, around nine tenths found once. Treatment described: 19 received Ad26.COV2.S at low or high dose, single or two shots; 5 received placebo; per-sample allocation not given. Day 63 following the first vaccine or placebo injection was when the samples were taken. The ends were cut back, 0 bases at V and 5 bases at J, with 11 bases in the middle. Germline V gives CDR1 SGHRS, CDR2 YFSETQ. The CDR3 has 15 amino acids. Here the sequenced sample was peripheral blood, taken in a trial of Ad26.COV2.S vaccine versus placebo. The sequence derives from a person aged 18-65 years who received the Ad26.COV2.S COVID-19 vaccine or a placebo. The gene calls are TRBV5-1 and TRBJ2-2, with D maybe TRBD2 (5 bases). The chain's CDR3 is CASSLGPGGTGELFF. The DNA for the CDR3 is TGCGCCAGCAGCTTGGGTCCAGGAGGAACCGGGGAGCTGTTTTTT.